The 31 T cell receptor beta chains below all came from one sample that was sequenced in a study of T cells in localized non-small cell lung cancer. Some clones are missing from TCRdb's copy, which holds only in-frame ones; the method was immunoSEQ multiplex PCR. Among under 55,000 clones listed, around 80% were seen once. The sample in question was PBMCs, obtained before any cancer treatment. Source of these receptors: a woman aged 35-75 years with stage II lung adenocarcinoma.

The chain couples TRBV6-9 to TRBJ2-2; D perhaps matches TRBD2 (6 bases). Trimming shortened V by 3 bases and J by 3 bases, and 11 bases separated the two germline ends. This CDR3 has 15 residues. Germline values: CDR1 MNHGY, CDR2 SVAAGI. The CDR3 loop reads CASSYGGVDTGELFF. CDR3 DNA: TGTGCCAGCAGTTACGGCGGGGTCGACACCGGGGAGCTGTTTTTT.

The chain's CDR3 is CASSPLISSSSYF. CDR3 in DNA: TGTGCCAGCAGCCCACTAATATCTAGCTCCTCGTACTTC. This chain uses TRBV7-9 with TRBJ2-7, with D possibly being TRBD2 (5 bases). Per germline, CDR1 SEHNR and CDR2 FQNEAQ (reference sequence). The CDR3 is 13 amino acids. Trimming cost V 5 bases and J 12 bases, with 20 bases left between them.

The chain links TRBV19 to TRBJ2-2, with 11 bases matching TRBD1. J lost 7 bases, V lost 3 bases, and 7 bases had no gene match. Germline CDR1 reads LNHDA; CDR2 reads SQIVND (reference sequence). CDR3 length: 16 residues. The CDR3 DNA sequence: TGTGCCAGTAGTATTTGGGGACAGGGGGTGAACGGGGAGCTGTTTTTT. Translation gives CASSIWGQGVNGELFF. Using reference TRBV19 and TRBJ2-2 for the parts outside the CDR3, the full variable domain is DGGITQSPKYLFRKEGQNVTLSCEQNLNHDAMYWYRQDPGQGLRLIYYSQIVNDFQKGDIAEGYSVSREKKESFPLTVTSAQKNPTAFYLCASSIWGQGVNGELFFGEGSRLTVL.

This chain uses TRBV28 with TRBJ2-7; no reliable D call. CDR1 MDHEN and CDR2 SYDVKM come from the germline V gene. Trimming left V 3 bases short and J 3 bases short, with 15 bases between. CDR3 length equals 15 residues. Here the CDR3 DNA reads TGTGCCAGCAGTTTTGGCCAGAAACCCTACTACGAGCAGTACTTC. Encoded protein: CASSFGQKPYYEQYF.

This chain joins TRBV11-3 and TRBJ2-1; possible D gene TRBD1, 7 bases. This CDR3 is 15 amino acids long. Germline lookup yields CDR1 SGHNT and CDR2 YENEEA. V dropped 0 bases and J dropped 5 bases, with 11 bases sitting between them. This chain's CDR3 is CASSLDQGGNNEQFF. In nucleotides, the CDR3 is TGTGCCAGCAGCTTAGACCAGGGGGGTAACAATGAGCAGTTCTTC.

The gene calls are TRBV7-2 and TRBJ1-3; D unclear. The V end was cut by 5 bases, the J end by 3 bases, with 5 bases between. This CDR3 comprises 12 residues. Germline CDR1 and CDR2: SGHTA and FQGNSA. CDR3 sequence: CASSGSGNTIYF. The DNA of the CDR3 is TGTGCCAGCAGCGGTAGTGGAAACACCATATATTTT.

This chain links TRBV7-9 with TRBJ2-7, with 12 positions matching TRBD1. The V and J ends lost 1 base and 7 bases, in that order; junction bases with no gene match: 11. This CDR3 has 17 residues. Germline CDR1 is SEHNR and CDR2 is FQNEAQ (reference sequence). CDR3 sequence: CASSLVGFGTGGLEQYF. The CDR3 DNA reads as TGTGCCAGCAGCTTAGTTGGATTCGGGACAGGGGGCTTAGAGCAGTACTTC.

The chain links TRBV5-1 to TRBJ2-5, with 7 bases identical to TRBD1. This CDR3 has 16 residues. Unmatched junction bases numbered 8, after V lost 0 bases and J lost 3 bases. The germline CDR1 and CDR2 sequences are SGHRS and YFSETQ. Here the CDR3 reads CASSLARQGGEETQYF. The DNA of the CDR3 is TGCGCCAGCAGCTTGGCCCGACAGGGCGGTGAAGAGACCCAGTACTTC.

The chain recombines TRBV5-1 with TRBJ2-7; D is possibly TRBD2 (6 bases). The germline V gene has CDR1 SGHRS and CDR2 YFSETQ. CDR3 length: 14 amino acids. Trimming took off 4 bases at V and 1 base at J, with 12 bases between the two ends. The CDR3 reads CASSPWDSSYEQYF. The CDR3 DNA sequence: TGCGCCAGCAGCCCTTGGGACTCTTCCTACGAGCAGTACTTC.

The chain joins TRBV29-1 to TRBJ1-1, with D possibly being TRBD1 (6 bases). The CDR3 loop spans 13 amino acids. V gave up 2 bases and J gave up 4 bases, with 11 bases separating them. CDR1 and CDR2 (germline): SQVTM, ANQGSEA. CDR3 nucleotide sequence: TGCAGCGTTGAACGGGGGGGCATCACTGAAGCTTTCTTT. Protein product: CSVERGGITEAFF.

The rearrangement links TRBV14 to TRBJ1-4; 8 nucleotides line up with TRBD1. After removal of 2 bases from V and 8 bases from J, the junction contained 7 bases not matched to a gene. CDR1 is SGHDN, CDR2 FVKESK, per germline. This CDR3 comprises 15 residues. The CDR3 protein is CASSQRTGLGEKLFF. The CDR3 nucleotides read TGTGCCAGCAGCCAACGGACAGGGCTTGGCGAAAAACTGTTTTTT.

The chain uses TRBV30 and TRBJ1-4, with TRBD1 matching over 12 bases. Trimming took 2 bases from V and 7 from J; bases not matched to a gene: 2. Germline lookup yields CDR1 GTSNPN and CDR2 SVGIG (reference sequence). This CDR3 has 14 amino acids. The CDR3 bases are TGTGCCTGGAGTATGGGACAGGGGGCTGAAAAACTGTTTTTT. Its translation is CAWSMGQGAEKLFF.

This chain joins TRBV7-2 and TRBJ2-7, with 9 nucleotides matching TRBD2. V was clipped by 5 bases and J by 0 bases; unmatched bases: 5. Germline loops: CDR1 SGHTA, CDR2 FQGNSA. The CDR3 runs 15 residues. CDR3 coding DNA: TGTGCCAGCAGCCTCAGCGGGGGGAGCTCCTACGAGCAGTACTTC. It codes for CASSLSGGSSYEQYF.

The chain employs TRBV19 and TRBJ1-1; 7 nucleotides agree with TRBD1. Germline loops: CDR1 LNHDA, CDR2 SQIVND (reference sequence). This CDR3 contains 14 residues. The J segment lost 7 bases and the V segment lost 3 bases, leaving 8 bases of the junction unmatched. CDR3 sequence (DNA): TGTGCCAGTAGTATCGGGACAGAATCAAGTGAAGCTTTCTTT. It is translated as CASSIGTESSEAFF.

This chain uses TRBV28 with TRBJ2-1; 7 bases are shared with TRBD2. The CDR3 loop spans 10 amino acids. After removal of 8 bases from V and 8 bases from J, the junction contained 0 bases not matched to a gene. Germline V gives CDR1 MDHEN, CDR2 SYDVKM. DNA for the CDR3: TGTGCCAGCGGGAGGGATGAGCAGTTCTTC. This gives the protein CASGRDEQFF.

The rearrangement uses TRBV19 and TRBJ2-6; possible D gene TRBD2, 6 bases. Germline lookup yields CDR1 LNHDA and CDR2 SQIVND (reference sequence). V was trimmed by 3 bases and J by 1 base, leaving 16 bases between them. This CDR3 region has 18 residues. The CDR3 nucleotides are TGTGCCAGTAGTATGTACGGGGGTTTAGTATCTGGGGCCAACGTCCTGACTTTC. Its translation: CASSMYGGLVSGANVLTF.

The chain links TRBV7-9 to TRBJ1-4; D may be TRBD1 (5 bases). This CDR3 has 15 amino acids. Deletions cut 2 bases from V and 1 base from J, with 8 bases between. The germline V gene has CDR1 SEHNR and CDR2 FQNEAQ (reference sequence). This CDR3 is CASSLMQGTNEKLFF. Here the CDR3 DNA reads TGTGCCAGCAGCTTAATGCAGGGAACTAATGAAAAACTGTTTTTT.

This chain links TRBV11-3 with TRBJ1-1; 7 nucleotides match TRBD1. With 5 bases clipped from V and 0 bases from J, the junction kept 6 bases outside the gene matches. Germline V CDR1 and CDR2: SGHNT, YENEEA. The length of the CDR3 is 15 residues. CDR3 nucleotide sequence: TGTGCCAGCAGCAACCGAGGGGGCCTGAACACTGAAGCTTTCTTT. Translating it yields CASSNRGGLNTEAFF.

This clone was recorded only once. The chain combines TRBV4-3 with TRBJ2-3; 9 nucleotides match TRBD2. This CDR3 has 17 amino acids. V gave up 4 bases and J gave up 0 bases; unmatched junction bases: 8. Germline loops: CDR1 LGHNA, CDR2 YSLEER. Written as DNA, the CDR3 is TGCGCCAGCAGCCGGGCGGCGGGGGGGGGCAGCACAGATACGCAGTATTTT. Its translation: CASSRAAGGGSTDTQYF.

The chain joins TRBV7-9 to TRBJ1-5; D gene unclear. The CDR3 has 15 amino acids. The germline gives CDR1 SEHNR, CDR2 FQNEAQ (reference sequence). V was pared by 5 bases and J by 2 bases, with 13 bases between. In nucleotides, the CDR3 is TGTGCCAGCAGCGACGAAGAGGGTGGCAATCAGCCCCAGCATTTT. It is translated as CASSDEEGGNQPQHF.

The chain is built from TRBV7-6 and TRBJ1-6; 7 nucleotides agree with TRBD1. The CDR3 has 14 amino acids. J was trimmed by 6 bases and V by 5 bases; bases with no gene match: 4. Germline V gives CDR1 SGHVS, CDR2 FNYEAQ. The CDR3 spells CASSETGVNSPLHF. The CDR3 bases are TGTGCCAGCAGCGAAACAGGGGTTAATTCACCCCTCCACTTT.

The chain carries TRBV9 and TRBJ1-1, with D tentatively TRBD1 (5 bases). V lost 3 bases to trimming and J lost 3 bases, with 12 bases between them. Germline V gene sequence: CDR1 SGDLS, CDR2 YYNGEE. The CDR3 is made up of 14 amino acids. DNA for the CDR3: TGTGCCAGCAGCGCTGGGGGGGTACACACTGAAGCTTTCTTT. Amino acid sequence: CASSAGGVHTEAFF.

The chain combines TRBV6-1 with TRBJ1-1; perhaps TRBD1 as D (6 bases). Trimming shortened V by 3 bases and J by 0 bases, and 14 bases separated the two germline ends. Looked up from germline, CDR1 is MNHNS and CDR2 is SASEGT. The CDR3 extends over 16 amino acids. CDR3 sequence (DNA): TGTGCCAGCAGTGATGTGCCAGGGGCCATGAACACTGAAGCTTTCTTT. Amino acids: CASSDVPGAMNTEAFF.

The chain carries TRBV28 and TRBJ1-2; D remains unclear. V was shortened by 3 bases and J by 8 bases, with 19 bases between the two germline ends. CDR1 is MDHEN and CDR2 is SYDVKM in the germline V gene. The CDR3 is 15 residues long. In DNA form, the CDR3 reads TGTGCCAGCAGTTTGGCCCGGGGTTATGCGGCGGGCTACACCTTC. Residues: CASSLARGYAAGYTF.

In this sample, this clone turned up a few times. CDR3 nucleotide sequence: TGCGCCAGCAGCGATCCAGGCGGGACAGCCAACACTGAAGCTTTCTTT. Translating gives CASSDPGGTANTEAFF. The rearrangement links TRBV5-1 to TRBJ1-1; the match to TRBD1 covers 7 bases. Per the germline V gene, CDR1 is SGHRS and CDR2 is YFSETQ. The length of the CDR3 is 16 residues. Trimming removed 4 bases from V and 2 bases from J; junction bases left unmatched: 11.

Of note for this clone: This specimen includes other DNA sequences encoding the same CDR3. The chain has TRBV30 and TRBJ2-7; tentative D call: TRBD1 (5 bases). The CDR3 spans 13 residues. Germline CDR1 and CDR2: GTSNPN and SVGIG (reference sequence). V lost 1 base and J 5 bases, leaving 12 bases between the germline ends. The CDR3 region is CAWSGQGNHEQYF. CDR3 nucleotides: TGTGCCTGGAGTGGGCAGGGAAACCACGAGCAGTACTTC.

The chain combines TRBV19 with TRBJ2-7, with D maybe TRBD2 (5 bases). The CDR3 runs 18 residues. Germline CDR1 LNHDA, CDR2 SQIVND (reference sequence). Between the trimmed V and J ends, which lost 3 bases and 1 base, there was a span of 22 bases. This CDR3 reads CASSIESSSGYKSYEQYF. DNA for the CDR3: TGTGCCAGTAGTATTGAGAGCTCCTCGGGGTACAAGTCCTACGAGCAGTACTTC.

The rearrangement uses TRBV5-6 and TRBJ1-4, with 8 bases that match TRBD1. J gave up 3 bases and V 3 bases, and 7 bases lay outside the gene matches. Germline V CDR1 and CDR2: SGHDT, YYEEEE. The CDR3 runs 16 residues. CDR3 sequence reads: CASSSTGVGANEKLFF. DNA for the CDR3: TGTGCCAGCAGCTCGACAGGGGTAGGGGCTAATGAAAAACTGTTTTTT.

This chain links TRBV7-8 with TRBJ2-3; D gene ambiguous. V was cut by 2 bases and J by 0 bases, with 6 bases left in between. This CDR3 is built from 14 residues. The germline CDR1 and CDR2 sequences are SGHVS and FQNEAQ. For the CDR3, the DNA is TGTGCCAGCAGCTTATCGGATAGCACAGATACGCAGTATTTT. This codes for CASSLSDSTDTQYF.

In its sample, this clone was seen a few times. The rearrangement uses TRBV6-1 and TRBJ1-1, with a tentative D call TRBD1 (5 bases). The CDR3 is made up of 14 amino acids. Germline V gives CDR1 MNHNS, CDR2 SASEGT. The germline V and J ends were trimmed by 1 base and 5 bases, with 11 bases remaining between them. CDR3 sequence (DNA): TGTGCCAGCAGTGAAGTAGACAGTGTGACTGAAGCTTTCTTT. It codes for CASSEVDSVTEAFF.

V is TRBV28 and J is TRBJ1-1; 7 bases align to TRBD1. J lost 7 bases, V lost 8 bases, and 13 bases had no gene match. This CDR3 region has 14 residues. CDR1 and CDR2 from the germline V gene are MDHEN and SYDVKM. The CDR3 loop is CASLTPGTEGEAFF. The DNA of the CDR3 is TGTGCCAGCTTGACACCGGGGACAGAAGGTGAAGCTTTCTTT.